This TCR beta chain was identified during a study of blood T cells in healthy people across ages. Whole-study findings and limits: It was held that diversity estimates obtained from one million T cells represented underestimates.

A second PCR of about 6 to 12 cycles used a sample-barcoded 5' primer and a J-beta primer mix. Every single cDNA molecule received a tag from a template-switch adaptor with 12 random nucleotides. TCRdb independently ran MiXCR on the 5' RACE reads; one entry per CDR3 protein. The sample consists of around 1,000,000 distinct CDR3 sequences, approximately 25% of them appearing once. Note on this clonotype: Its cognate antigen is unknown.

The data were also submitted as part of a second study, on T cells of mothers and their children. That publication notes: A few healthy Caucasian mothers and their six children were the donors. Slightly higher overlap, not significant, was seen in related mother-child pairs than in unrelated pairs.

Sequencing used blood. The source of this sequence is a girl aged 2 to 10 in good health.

Here the CDR3 DNA reads TGCAGCGTTGATTTGACGTATTACAATGAGCAGTTCTTC. It codes for CSVDLTYYNEQFF. The chain links TRBV29-1 to TRBJ2-1; D gene uncertain. Germline lookup yields CDR1 SQVTM and CDR2 ANQGSEA. This CDR3 comprises 13 residues. V was cut by 3 bases and J by 4 bases, with 10 bases left in between.